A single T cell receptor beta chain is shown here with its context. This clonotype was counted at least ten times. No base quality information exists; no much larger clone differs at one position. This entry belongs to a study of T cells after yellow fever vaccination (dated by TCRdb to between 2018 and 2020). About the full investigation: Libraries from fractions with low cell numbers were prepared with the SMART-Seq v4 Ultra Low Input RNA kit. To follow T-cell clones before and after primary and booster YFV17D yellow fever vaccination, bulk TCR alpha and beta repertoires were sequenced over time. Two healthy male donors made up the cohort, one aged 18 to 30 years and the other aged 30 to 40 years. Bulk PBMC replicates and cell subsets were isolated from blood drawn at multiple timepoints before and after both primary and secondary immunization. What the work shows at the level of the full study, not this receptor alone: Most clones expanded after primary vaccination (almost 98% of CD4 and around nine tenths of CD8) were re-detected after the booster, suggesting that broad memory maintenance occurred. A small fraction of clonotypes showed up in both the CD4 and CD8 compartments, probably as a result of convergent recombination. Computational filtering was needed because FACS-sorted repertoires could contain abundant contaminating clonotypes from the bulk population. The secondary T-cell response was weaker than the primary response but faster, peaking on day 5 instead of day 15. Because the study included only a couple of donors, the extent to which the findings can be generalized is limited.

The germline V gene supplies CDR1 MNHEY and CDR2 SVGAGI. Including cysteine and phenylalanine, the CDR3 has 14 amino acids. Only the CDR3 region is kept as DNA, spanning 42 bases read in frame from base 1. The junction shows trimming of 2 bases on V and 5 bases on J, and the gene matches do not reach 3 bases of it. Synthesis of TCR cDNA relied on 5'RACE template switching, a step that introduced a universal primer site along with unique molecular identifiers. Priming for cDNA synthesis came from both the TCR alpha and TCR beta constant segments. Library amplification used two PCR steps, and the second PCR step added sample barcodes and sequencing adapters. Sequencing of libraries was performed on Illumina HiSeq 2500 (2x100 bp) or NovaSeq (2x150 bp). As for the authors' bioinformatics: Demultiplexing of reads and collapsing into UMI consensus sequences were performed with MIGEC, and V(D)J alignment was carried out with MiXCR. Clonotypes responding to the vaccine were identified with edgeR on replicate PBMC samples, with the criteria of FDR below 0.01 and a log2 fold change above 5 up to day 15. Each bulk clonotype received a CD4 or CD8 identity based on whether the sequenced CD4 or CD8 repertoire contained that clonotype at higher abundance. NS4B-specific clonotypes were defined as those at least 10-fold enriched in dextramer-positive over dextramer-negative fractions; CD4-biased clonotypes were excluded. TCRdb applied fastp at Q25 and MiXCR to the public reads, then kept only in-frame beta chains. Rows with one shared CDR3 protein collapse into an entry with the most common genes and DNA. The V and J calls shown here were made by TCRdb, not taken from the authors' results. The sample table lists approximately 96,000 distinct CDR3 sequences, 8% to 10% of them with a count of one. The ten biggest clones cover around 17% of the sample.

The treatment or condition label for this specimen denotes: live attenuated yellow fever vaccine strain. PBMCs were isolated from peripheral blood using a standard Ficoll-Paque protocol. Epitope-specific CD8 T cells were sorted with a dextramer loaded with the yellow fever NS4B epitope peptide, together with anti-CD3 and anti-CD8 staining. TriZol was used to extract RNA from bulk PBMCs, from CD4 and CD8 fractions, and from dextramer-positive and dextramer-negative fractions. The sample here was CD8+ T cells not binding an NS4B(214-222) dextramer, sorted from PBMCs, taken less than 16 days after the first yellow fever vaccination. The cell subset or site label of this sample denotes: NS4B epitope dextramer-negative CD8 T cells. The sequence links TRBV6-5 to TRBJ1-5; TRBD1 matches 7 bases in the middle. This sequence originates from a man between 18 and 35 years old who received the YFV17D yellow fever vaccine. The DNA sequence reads TGTGCCAGCAGTTACGACAGGGAGGATCAGCCCCAGCATTTT. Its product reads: CASSYDREDQPQHF.